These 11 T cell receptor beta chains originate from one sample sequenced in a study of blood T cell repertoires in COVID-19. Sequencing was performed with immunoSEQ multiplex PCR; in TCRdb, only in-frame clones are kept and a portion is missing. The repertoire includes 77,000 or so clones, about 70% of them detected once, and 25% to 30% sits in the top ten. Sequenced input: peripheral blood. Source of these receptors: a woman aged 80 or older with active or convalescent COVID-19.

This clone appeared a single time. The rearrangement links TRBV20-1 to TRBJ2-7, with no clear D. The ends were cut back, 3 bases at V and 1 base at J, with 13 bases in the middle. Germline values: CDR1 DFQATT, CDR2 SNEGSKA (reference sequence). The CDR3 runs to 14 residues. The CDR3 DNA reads TGCAGTGCTAGTCAGAGGTTTGGATCCTACGAGCAGTACTTC. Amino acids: CSASQRFGSYEQYF.

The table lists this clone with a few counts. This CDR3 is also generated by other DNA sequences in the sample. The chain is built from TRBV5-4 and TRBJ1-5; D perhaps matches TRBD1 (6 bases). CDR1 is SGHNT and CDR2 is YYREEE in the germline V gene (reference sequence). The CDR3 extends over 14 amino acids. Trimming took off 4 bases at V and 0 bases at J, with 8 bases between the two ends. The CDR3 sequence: CASSLQGSNQPQHF. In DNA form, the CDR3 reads TGTGCCAGCAGCCTACAGGGTAGCAATCAGCCCCAGCATTTT.

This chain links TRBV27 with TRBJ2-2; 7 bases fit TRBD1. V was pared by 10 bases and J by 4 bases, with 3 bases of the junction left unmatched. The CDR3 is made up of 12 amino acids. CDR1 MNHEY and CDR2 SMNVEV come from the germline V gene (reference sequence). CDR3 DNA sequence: TGTGCCACCCACAGGGGCACCGGGGAGCTGTTTTTT. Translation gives CATHRGTGELFF.

DNA of the CDR3: TGTGCCAGCAGCGCGGACAGGGGAAGCACTGAAGCTTTCTTT. It yields the protein CASSADRGSTEAFF. The chain has TRBV5-6 and TRBJ1-1; 9 bases fit TRBD1. The germline gives CDR1 SGHDT, CDR2 YYEEEE. V lost 4 bases and J lost 4; bases outside the gene matches: 5. The CDR3 has 14 amino acids.

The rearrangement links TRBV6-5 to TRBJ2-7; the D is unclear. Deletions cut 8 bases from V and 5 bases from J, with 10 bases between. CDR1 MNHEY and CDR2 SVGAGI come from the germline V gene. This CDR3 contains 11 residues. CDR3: CASGEWDEQYF. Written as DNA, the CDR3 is TGTGCCAGCGGAGAGTGGGACGAGCAGTACTTC.

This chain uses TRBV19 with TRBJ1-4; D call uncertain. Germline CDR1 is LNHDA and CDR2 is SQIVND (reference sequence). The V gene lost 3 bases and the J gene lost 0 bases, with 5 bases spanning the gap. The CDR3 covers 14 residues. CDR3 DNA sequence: TGTGCCAGTAGTATCGGTGCAACTAATGAAAAACTGTTTTTT. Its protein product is CASSIGATNEKLFF.

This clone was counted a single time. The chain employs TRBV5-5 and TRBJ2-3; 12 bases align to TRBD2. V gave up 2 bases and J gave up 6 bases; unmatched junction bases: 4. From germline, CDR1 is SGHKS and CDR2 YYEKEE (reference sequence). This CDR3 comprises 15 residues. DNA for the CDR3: TGTGCCAGCAGCTTTCTAGCGGGGGGGTTTGATACGCAGTATTTT. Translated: CASSFLAGGFDTQYF. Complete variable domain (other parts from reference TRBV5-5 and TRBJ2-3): DAGVTQSPTHLIKTRGQQVTLRCSPISGHKSVSWYQQVLGQGPQFIFQYYEKEERGRGNFPDRFSARQFPNYSSELNVNALLLGDSALYLCASSFLAGGFDTQYFGPGTRLTVL.

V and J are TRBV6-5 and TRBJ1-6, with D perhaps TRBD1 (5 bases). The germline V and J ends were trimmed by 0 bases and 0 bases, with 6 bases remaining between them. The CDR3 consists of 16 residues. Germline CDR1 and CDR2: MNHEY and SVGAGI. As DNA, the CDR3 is TGTGCCAGCAGTTACTCGGGGGGCTCCTATAATTCACCCCTCCACTTT. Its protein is CASSYSGGSYNSPLHF.

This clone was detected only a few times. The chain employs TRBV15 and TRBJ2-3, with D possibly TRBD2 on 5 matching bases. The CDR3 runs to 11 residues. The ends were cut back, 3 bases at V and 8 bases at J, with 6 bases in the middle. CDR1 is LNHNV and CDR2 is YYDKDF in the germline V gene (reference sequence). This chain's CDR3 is CATSSGITQYF. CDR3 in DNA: TGTGCCACCAGCAGCGGGATTACGCAGTATTTT.

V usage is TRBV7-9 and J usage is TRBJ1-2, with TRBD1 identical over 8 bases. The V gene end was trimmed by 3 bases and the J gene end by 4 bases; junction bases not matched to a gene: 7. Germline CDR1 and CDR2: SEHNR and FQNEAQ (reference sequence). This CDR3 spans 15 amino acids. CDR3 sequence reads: CASSFLQGDPYGYTF. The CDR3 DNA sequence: TGTGCCAGCAGCTTTTTACAGGGGGACCCCTATGGCTACACCTTC.

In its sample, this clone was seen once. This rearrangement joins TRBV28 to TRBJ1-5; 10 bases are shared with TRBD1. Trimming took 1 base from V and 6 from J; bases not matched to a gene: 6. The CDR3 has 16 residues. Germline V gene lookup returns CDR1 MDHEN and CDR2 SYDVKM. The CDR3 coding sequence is TGTGCCAGCAGTTTATTCCCGGACAGGGGGGGTCAGCCCCAGCATTTT. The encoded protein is CASSLFPDRGGQPQHF.